Reported below is one T cell receptor beta chain. V lost 7 bases and J lost 8, with 14 bases in between. The CDR3 has 12 amino acids. Germline CDR1 is MNHEY and CDR2 is SVGAGI. This sample is drawn from a study of blood T cell repertoires in COVID-19. Looking at the study overall: Material from acute and convalescent COVID-19 was sourced from the United States, Italy and Spain. Sources were T cells, B-cell-depleted T cells, or PBMCs; the material itself was cDNA or gDNA.

In the authors' methods: It was from reference gene primer amplification that nucleated cell counts were estimated. The repertoire was sequenced with immunoSEQ multiplex PCR; TCRdb's copy has only in-frame clones and lacks some. Clone size and the V and J calls come from that table; the DNA yielded D and trimming. The table has under 250,000 clones, roughly four fifths seen once; the top ten hold around 4.7%. The origin of this receptor is a woman aged 70-85 years with acute or convalescent COVID-19. The specimen sequenced was peripheral blood. V and J are TRBV6-5 and TRBJ1-2, with D hard to call. CDR3 in amino acids: CASTTGFSGYTF. DNA for the CDR3: TGTGCCAGCACCACGGGTTTTAGCGGCTACACCTTC.